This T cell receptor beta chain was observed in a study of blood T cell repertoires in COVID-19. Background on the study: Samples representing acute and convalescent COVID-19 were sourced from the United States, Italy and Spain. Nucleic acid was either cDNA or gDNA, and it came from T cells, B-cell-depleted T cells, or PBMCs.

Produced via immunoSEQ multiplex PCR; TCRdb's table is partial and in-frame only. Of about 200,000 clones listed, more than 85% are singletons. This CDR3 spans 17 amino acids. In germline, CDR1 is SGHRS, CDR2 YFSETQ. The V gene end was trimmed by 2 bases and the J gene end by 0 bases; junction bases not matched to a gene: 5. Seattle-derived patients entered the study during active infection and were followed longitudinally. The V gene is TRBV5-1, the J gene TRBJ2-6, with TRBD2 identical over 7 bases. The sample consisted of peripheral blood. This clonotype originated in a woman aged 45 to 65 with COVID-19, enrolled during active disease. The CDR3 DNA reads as TGCGCCAGCAGCTTAGCGGGGACCGGCTCTGGGGCCAACGTCCTGACTTTC. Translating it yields CASSLAGTGSGANVLTF.